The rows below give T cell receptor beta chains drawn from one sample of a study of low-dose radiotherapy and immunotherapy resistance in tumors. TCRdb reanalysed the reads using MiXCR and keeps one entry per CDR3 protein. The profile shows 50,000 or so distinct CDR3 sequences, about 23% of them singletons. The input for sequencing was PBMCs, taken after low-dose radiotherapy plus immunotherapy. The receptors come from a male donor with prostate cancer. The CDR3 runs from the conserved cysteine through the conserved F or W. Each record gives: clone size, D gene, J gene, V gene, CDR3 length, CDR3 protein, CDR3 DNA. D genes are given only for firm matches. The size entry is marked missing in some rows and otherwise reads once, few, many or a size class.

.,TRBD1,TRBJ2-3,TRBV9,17,CASSAGTDYTSTDTQYF,TGTGCCAGCAGCGCCGGGACAGATTATACTAGCACAGATACGCAGTATTTT
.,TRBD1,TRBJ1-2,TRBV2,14,CASSEARTGVGYTF,TGTGCCAGCAGTGAAGCGAGGACAGGGGTTGGCTACACCTTC
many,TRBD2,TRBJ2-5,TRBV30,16,CASRDNSGRAWETQYF,TGTGCCTCTCGGGACAATAGCGGGAGGGCTTGGGAGACCCAGTACTTC
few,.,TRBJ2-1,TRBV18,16,CASSPKQGRVRNEQFF,TGTGCCAGCTCACCCAAGCAGGGGCGCGTACGTAATGAGCAGTTCTTC
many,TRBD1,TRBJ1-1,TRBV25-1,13,CASSGQGWTEAFF,TGTGCCAGCAGTGGACAGGGTTGGACTGAAGCTTTCTTT
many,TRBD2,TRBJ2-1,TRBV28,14,CASGNSGGSNEQFF,TGTGCCAGCGGAAATAGCGGGGGTAGCAATGAGCAGTTCTTC
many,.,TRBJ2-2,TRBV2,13,CASSEMESGELFF,TGTGCCAGCAGTGAAATGGAGTCCGGGGAGCTGTTTTTT
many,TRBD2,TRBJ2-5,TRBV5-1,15,CASSNSGTRMETQYF,TGCGCCAGCAGCAACTCCGGGACTAGGATGGAGACCCAGTACTTC
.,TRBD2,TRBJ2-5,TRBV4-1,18,CASSQDLSGTSGQETQYF,TGCGCCAGCAGCCAAGATCTTTCCGGGACTAGCGGCCAAGAGACCCAGTACTTC
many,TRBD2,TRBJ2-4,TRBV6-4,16,CARGTTYSLAKNIQYF,TGTGCCAGGGGGACTACCTACAGCCTAGCCAAAAACATTCAGTACTTC
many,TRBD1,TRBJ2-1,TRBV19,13,CASSPTGLNEQFF,TGTGCCAGTAGCCCGACAGGGTTGAATGAGCAGTTCTTC
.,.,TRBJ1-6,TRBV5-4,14,CASSVVQYNSPLHF,TGTGCCAGCAGCGTCGTCCAGTATAATTCACCCCTCCACTTT
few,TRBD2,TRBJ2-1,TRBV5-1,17,CASSLATSGRVYNEQFF,TGCGCCAGCAGCTTGGCGACTAGCGGGAGGGTTTACAATGAGCAGTTCTTC
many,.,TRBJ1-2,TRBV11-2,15,CASSLVPGGSYGYTF,TGTGCCAGCAGCTTAGTTCCAGGAGGGTCCTATGGCTACACCTTC
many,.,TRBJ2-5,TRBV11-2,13,CASSPQVGETQYF,TGTGCCAGCAGCCCACAGGTGGGAGAGACCCAGTACTTC
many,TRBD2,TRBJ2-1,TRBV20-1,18,CSARVGRTSGMNYNEQFF,TGCAGTGCTAGAGTTGGGAGGACTAGCGGGATGAATTACAATGAGCAGTTCTTC
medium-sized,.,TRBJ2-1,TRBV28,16,CASSLSSGGTTYEQFF,TGTGCCAGCAGTTTAAGCTCTGGCGGTACCACCTATGAGCAGTTCTTC
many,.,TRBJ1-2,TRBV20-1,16,CSARDNTGRNYYGYTF,TGCAGTGCTAGAGACAATACGGGCCGGAACTATTATGGCTACACCTTC
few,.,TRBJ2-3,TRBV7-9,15,CASSPSWPIGHTQYF,TGTGCCAGCAGCCCCTCTTGGCCCATCGGCCATACGCAGTATTTT
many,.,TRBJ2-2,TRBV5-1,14,CASRRGRDTGELFF,TGCGCCAGCAGGCGGGGGCGAGACACCGGGGAGCTGTTTTTT
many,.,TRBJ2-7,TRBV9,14,CASSATDRPYEQYF,TGTGCCAGCAGCGCAACTGACAGACCCTACGAGCAGTACTTC
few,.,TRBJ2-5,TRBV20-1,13,CSAPRGSRETQYF,TGCAGTGCTCCCCGGGGAAGCAGAGAGACCCAGTACTTC
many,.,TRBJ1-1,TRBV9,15,CASSVGTDLSSEAFF,TGTGCCAGCAGCGTAGGGACCGATTTATCCAGTGAAGCTTTCTTT
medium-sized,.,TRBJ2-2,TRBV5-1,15,CASSLAPRDTGELFF,TGCGCCAGCAGCTTGGCGCCCAGGGACACCGGGGAGCTGTTTTTT
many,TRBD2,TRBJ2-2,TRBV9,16,CASSVTSGSHTGELFF,TGTGCCAGCAGCGTCACTAGCGGGAGCCACACCGGGGAGCTGTTTTTT
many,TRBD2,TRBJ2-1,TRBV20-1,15,CSAKGTSGGINEQFF,TGCAGTGCTAAGGGGACTAGCGGGGGGATAAATGAGCAGTTCTTC
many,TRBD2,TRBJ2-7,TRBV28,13,CASTTGGLYEQYF,TGTGCCAGCACGACGGGAGGCTTGTACGAGCAGTACTTC
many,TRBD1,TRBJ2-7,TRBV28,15,CASRPGGQGPDEQYF,TGTGCCAGCAGACCGGGAGGACAGGGGCCTGACGAGCAGTACTTC
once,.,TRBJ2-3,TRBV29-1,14,CSVDGEDGTDTQYF,TGCAGCGTTGACGGGGAGGACGGCACAGATACGCAGTATTTT
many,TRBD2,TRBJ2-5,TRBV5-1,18,CASSNPLAGGVVQETQYF,TGCGCCAGCAGCAATCCCCTAGCGGGAGGGGTCGTCCAAGAGACCCAGTACTTC
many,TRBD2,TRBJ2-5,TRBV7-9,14,CASASGRTMETQYF,TGTGCCAGCGCTAGCGGGAGGACTATGGAGACCCAGTACTTC
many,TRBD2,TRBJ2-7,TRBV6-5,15,CASKSLAGGDYEQYF,TGTGCCAGCAAGTCCCTAGCGGGAGGGGACTACGAGCAGTACTTC
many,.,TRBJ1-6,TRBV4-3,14,CASRGSGRNSPLHF,TGCGCCAGCCGGGGTTCAGGTCGAAATTCACCCCTCCACTTT
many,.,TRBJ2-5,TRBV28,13,CASTPSARETQYF,TGTGCCAGCACCCCTAGCGCCCGAGAGACCCAGTACTTC
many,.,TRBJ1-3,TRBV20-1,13,CSADGELGNTIYF,TGCAGTGCGGACGGCGAGCTAGGAAACACCATATATTTT
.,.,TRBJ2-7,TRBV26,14,CASSPSAGSHELYF,TGTGCCAGCAGTCCATCAGCGGGGTCCCACGAGCTTTACTTC
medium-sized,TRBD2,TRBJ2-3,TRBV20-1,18,CSATSGTSRRSSTDTQYF,TGCAGTGCGACATCCGGGACTAGCAGACGGTCTAGCACAGATACGCAGTATTTT
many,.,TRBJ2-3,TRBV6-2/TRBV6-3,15,CASSSRGQLTDTQYF,TGTGCCAGCAGTAGCCGGGGCCAACTCACAGATACGCAGTATTTT
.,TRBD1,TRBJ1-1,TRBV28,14,CASSIGTGNTEAFF,TGTGCCAGCAGTATCGGGACAGGGAACACTGAAGCTTTCTTT
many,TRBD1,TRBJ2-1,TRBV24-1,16,CATSEPGTVGRSEQFF,TGTGCCACCAGTGAACCCGGGACAGTAGGGCGTAGCGAGCAGTTCTTC
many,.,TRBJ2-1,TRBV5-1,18,CASSKAEDRISSYNEQFF,TGCGCCAGCAGCAAAGCAGAAGACAGGATTAGCTCCTACAATGAGCAGTTCTTC
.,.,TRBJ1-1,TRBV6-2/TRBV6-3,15,CASREAGLQNTEAFF,TGTGCCAGCAGAGAAGCAGGGTTGCAAAACACTGAAGCTTTCTTT